This T cell receptor (beta chain) was retrieved from a study of shared clonotypes between healthy human individuals. This table comes from immunoSEQ multiplex PCR, and its TCRdb copy is limited to in-frame clones, with some not included. The sample has roughly 2 million clones, less than 95% seen once; the top ten hold more than 0.95%. Naive CD8 cells lacked CD45RO, underwent positive selection for CCR7 and left out terminally differentiated effector memory CD45RA+ cells. Worth noting for this clone: What it recognizes is unknown.

The CDR3 is made up of 13 amino acids. Germline V gene data show CDR1 as MDHEN and CDR2 as SYDVKM. Trimming stripped 3 bases from V and 8 bases from J, with 11 bases between. Findings and limits, study-wide: The sharing of 4% to 5.5% of naive CD4 clonotypes was seen across a handful of donors.

The chain uses TRBV28 and TRBJ2-1; TRBD2 is a possible D gene (7 bases). The sequence was obtained from a man between 18 and 35 years old in good health. Sequenced input: naive CD8+ T cells sorted from blood. CDR3 in amino acids: CASSFGGADEQFF. CDR3 nucleotides: TGTGCCAGCAGTTTTGGGGGGGCGGATGAGCAGTTCTTC.